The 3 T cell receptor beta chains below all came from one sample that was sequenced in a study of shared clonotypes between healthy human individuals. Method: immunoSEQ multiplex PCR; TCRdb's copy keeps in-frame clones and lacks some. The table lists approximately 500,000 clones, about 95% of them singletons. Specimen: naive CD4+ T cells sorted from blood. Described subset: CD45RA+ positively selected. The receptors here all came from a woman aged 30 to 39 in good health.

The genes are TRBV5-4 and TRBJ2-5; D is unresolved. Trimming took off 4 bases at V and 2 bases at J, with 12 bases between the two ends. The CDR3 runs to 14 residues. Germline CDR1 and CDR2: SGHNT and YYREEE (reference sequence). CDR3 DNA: TGTGCCAGCAGCCCCGGGCCTATACAAGAGACCCAGTACTTC. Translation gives CASSPGPIQETQYF.

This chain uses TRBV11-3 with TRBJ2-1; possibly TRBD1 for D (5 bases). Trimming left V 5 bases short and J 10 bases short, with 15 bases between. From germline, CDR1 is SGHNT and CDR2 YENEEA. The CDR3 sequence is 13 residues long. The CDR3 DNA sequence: TGTGCCAGCAGCGAACACGTTGACAGAGAGCAGTTCTTC. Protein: CASSEHVDREQFF.

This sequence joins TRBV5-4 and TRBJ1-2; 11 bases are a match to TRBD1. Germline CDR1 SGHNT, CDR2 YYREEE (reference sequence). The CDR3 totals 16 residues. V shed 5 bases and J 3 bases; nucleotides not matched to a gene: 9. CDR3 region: CASSNPDRGPYYGYTF. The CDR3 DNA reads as TGTGCCAGCAGTAATCCGGACAGGGGGCCCTACTATGGCTACACCTTC.